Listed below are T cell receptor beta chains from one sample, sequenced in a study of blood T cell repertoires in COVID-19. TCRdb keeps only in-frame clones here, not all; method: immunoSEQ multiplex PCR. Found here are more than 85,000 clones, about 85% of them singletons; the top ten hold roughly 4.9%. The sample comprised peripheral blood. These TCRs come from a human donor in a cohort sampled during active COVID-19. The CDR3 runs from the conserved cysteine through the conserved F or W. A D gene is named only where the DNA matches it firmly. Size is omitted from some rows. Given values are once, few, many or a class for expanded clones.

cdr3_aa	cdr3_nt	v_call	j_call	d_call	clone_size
CATSESGTGTYEQYF	TGTGCCACCAGTGAGTCCGGGACAGGGACCTACGAGCAGTACTTC	TRBV24-1	TRBJ2-7	TRBD1	once
CATGGATNEKLFF	TGTGCCACCGGTGGTGCAACTAATGAAAAACTGTTTTTT	TRBV28	TRBJ1-4	-	-
CASSQAHRGNTEAFF	TGCGCCAGCAGCCAAGCCCACCGGGGGAACACTGAAGCTTTCTTT	TRBV4-3	TRBJ1-1	-	once
CASGGGIFNQPQHF	TGTGCCAGCGGGGGAGGGATTTTCAATCAGCCCCAGCATTTT	TRBV21-1	TRBJ1-5	-	-
CASSLNWEGHNEQFF	TGTGCCAGCAGCTTAAATTGGGAGGGCCACAATGAGCAGTTCTTC	TRBV11-2	TRBJ2-1	TRBD2	-
CASTPGQSSGNTIYF	TGTGCCAGCACGCCGGGACAGAGCTCTGGAAACACCATATATTTT	TRBV5-5	TRBJ1-3	TRBD1	-
CASSRGLASYNEQFF	TGCGCCAGCAGCCGTGGACTAGCGTCCTACAATGAGCAGTTCTTC	TRBV4-1	TRBJ2-1	TRBD2	-
CSGLTGGETQYF	TGCAGCGGATTGACAGGAGGAGAGACCCAGTACTTC	TRBV29-1	TRBJ2-5	-	-
CASTREGLGTEAFF	TGCGCCAGCACCCGGGAGGGCCTCGGCACTGAAGCTTTCTTT	TRBV5-1	TRBJ1-1	-	-
CASSLRAGVGQETQYF	TGTGCCAGCAGCTTGAGGGCGGGAGTAGGTCAAGAGACCCAGTACTTC	TRBV27	TRBJ2-5	TRBD2	-
CASSQSLNTEAFF	TGTGCCAGCAGCCAAAGCTTGAACACTGAAGCTTTCTTT	TRBV3-1/TRBV3-2	TRBJ1-1	-	-
CASRELLAGGPYEQYF	TGTGCCAGCAGAGAACTACTAGCGGGAGGACCCTACGAGCAGTACTTC	TRBV27	TRBJ2-7	TRBD2	-
CASSIGVFLNEKLFF	TGTGCCAGCAGTATAGGGGTCTTCCTTAATGAAAAACTGTTTTTT	TRBV2	TRBJ1-4	-	-
CSASRGQGSEKLFF	TGCAGTGCTAGTAGGGGTCAGGGGAGTGAAAAACTGTTTTTT	TRBV20-1	TRBJ1-4	-	-
CATSSNRNNEKLFF	TGTGCCACCAGCAGCAACAGGAATAATGAAAAACTGTTTTTT	TRBV15	TRBJ1-4	-	-
CASSLGAGTWQFF	TGTGCCAGCAGCTTAGGGGCTGGGACTTGGCAGTTCTTC	TRBV7-8	TRBJ2-1	-	-
CASSLSQGKNEQFF	TGTGCCAGCAGTTTGTCGCAGGGTAAAAATGAGCAGTTCTTC	TRBV28	TRBJ2-1	-	-
CASSEGSIGRKLNQPQHF	TGTGCCAGCAGCGAAGGGAGTATAGGGAGGAAGCTGAATCAGCCCCAGCATTTT	TRBV28	TRBJ1-5	-	-
CASSPLPGTGDEQFF	TGTGCCAGCAGTCCCCTTCCCGGGACAGGCGATGAGCAGTTCTTC	TRBV2	TRBJ2-1	TRBD1	-
CASTWGSGADTQYF	TGTGCCAGCACCTGGGGAAGCGGCGCAGATACGCAGTATTTT	TRBV9	TRBJ2-3	-	-
CASSQAGASYEQYF	TGCGCCAGCAGCCAAGCGGGGGCATCCTACGAGCAGTACTTC	TRBV5-1	TRBJ2-7	TRBD2	-
CASKYQAEQFF	TGTGCCAGCAAGTATCAAGCTGAGCAGTTCTTC	TRBV2	TRBJ2-1	-	-
CTWGQGTQETQYF	TGTACCTGGGGACAGGGTACGCAAGAGACCCAGTACTTC	TRBV30	TRBJ2-5	TRBD1	-
CAWSVRGNTEAFF	TGTGCCTGGAGTGTACGGGGGAACACTGAAGCTTTCTTT	TRBV30	TRBJ1-1	-	-
CASNPTGVGEQYF	TGCGCCAGCAACCCTACGGGGGTGGGGGAGCAGTACTTC	TRBV5-1	TRBJ2-7	-	-
CATSRDSNRVWEKLFF	TGTGCCACCAGCAGAGATAGTAACAGGGTGTGGGAAAAACTGTTTTTT	TRBV15	TRBJ1-4	-	-
CASSLYLPGDGYTF	TGTGCCAGCAGTTTGTACCTTCCGGGAGATGGCTACACCTTC	TRBV28	TRBJ1-2	-	-
CASSYDWAAMTDYGYTF	TGTGCCAGTAGTTATGATTGGGCCGCTATGACCGACTATGGCTACACCTTC	TRBV19	TRBJ1-2	-	-